The 25 T cell receptor beta chains presented below share a single source sample, sequenced in a study of blood T cell repertoires in COVID-19. Here immunoSEQ multiplex PCR was the method, and the copy in TCRdb shows in-frame clones only, minus some. The sample yields roughly 50,000 clones, about nine tenths seen once. The specimen was peripheral blood. These receptor sequences come from a woman aged 55-75 years with active COVID-19.

This clone was picked up one time. The chain is built from TRBV2 and TRBJ1-4, with 7 bases aligning to TRBD1. This CDR3 has 12 residues. After removal of 10 bases from V and 8 bases from J, the junction contained 7 bases not matched to a gene. Germline CDR1 is SNHLY and CDR2 is FYNNEI. This chain's CDR3 is CATRTGLEKLFF. The CDR3 DNA follows: TGTGCCACCAGGACAGGCCTGGAAAAACTGTTTTTT.

This clone has more than one count but fewer than ten. The chain carries TRBV3-1 (or the pseudogene TRBV3-2) and TRBJ1-2; D is uncertain. V was shortened by 0 bases and J by 6 bases, with 11 bases between the two germline ends. Germline V gene lookup returns CDR1 LGHDT and CDR2 YNNKEL (reference sequence). CDR3 size: 14 residues. For the CDR3, the DNA is TGTGCCAGCAGCCAAGACCTACTAAGGAATGGCTACACCTTC. It encodes CASSQDLLRNGYTF.

This clone has only one observation. This chain joins TRBV7-3 and TRBJ2-5; D might be TRBD1 (6 bases). This CDR3 is built from 16 residues. V was pared by 4 bases and J by 5 bases, with 20 bases between. The germline CDR1 and CDR2 sequences are SGHTA and FQGTGA. The CDR3: CASSSAAGRGRETQYF. In nucleotides, the CDR3 is TGTGCCAGCAGCTCAGCCGCGGGCAGGGGAAGGGAGACCCAGTACTTC.

The chain links TRBV2 to TRBJ1-2; 7 nucleotides line up with TRBD1. After removal of 7 bases from V and 8 bases from J, the junction contained 7 bases not matched to a gene. The CDR3 contains 12 residues. Germline V gene lookup returns CDR1 SNHLY and CDR2 FYNNEI. The CDR3 loop reads CASNYQGVGYTF. DNA of the CDR3: TGTGCCAGCAACTATCAGGGGGTAGGCTACACCTTC. The full variable domain, with the rest looked up from reference TRBV2 and TRBJ1-2, is EPEVTQTPSHQVTQMGQEVILRCVPISNHLYFYWYRQILGQKVEFLVSFYNNEISEKSEIFDDQFSVERPDGSNFTLKIRSTKLEDSAMYFCASNYQGVGYTFGSGTRLTVV.

This clone was observed a single time. The gene calls are TRBV29-1 and TRBJ1-1, with 7 bases identical to TRBD1. CDR1 and CDR2 (germline): SQVTM, ANQGSEA. V was pared by 1 base and J by 0 bases, with 2 bases of the junction left unmatched. This CDR3 comprises 14 residues. CDR3 sequence: CSVEATGLNTEAFF. The CDR3 coding sequence is TGCAGCGTTGAAGCGACAGGGCTGAACACTGAAGCTTTCTTT.

This chain connects TRBV2 to TRBJ1-4; no reliable D call. Germline V CDR1 and CDR2: SNHLY, FYNNEI. Trimming took 6 bases from V and 2 from J, leaving 10 bases between them. CDR3 length equals 14 residues. The CDR3 bases are TGTGCCAGCAGGGAGGACCGGACTAATGAAAAACTGTTTTTT. Amino acids: CASREDRTNEKLFF.

In this sample, this clone is medium-sized (0.01 to 0.1%). The J gene is TRBJ2-7, the V gene TRBV19, with 8 bases matching TRBD2. Germline assignment: CDR1 LNHDA and CDR2 SQIVND (reference sequence). This CDR3 is built from 15 residues. Trimming at V came to 5 bases and at J to 2 bases, leaving 8 bases not matched to a gene. The CDR3 coding sequence is TGTGCCAGTAGTTCAGCGGGGGTGAGTGCCTACGAGCAGTACTTC. Amino acid sequence: CASSSAGVSAYEQYF.

The chain has TRBV19 and TRBJ2-7, with TRBD2 matching over 9 bases. V shed 3 bases, J shed 4 bases, and the junction held 4 bases outside the gene matches. The CDR3 length is 14 residues. Looked up from germline, CDR1 is LNHDA and CDR2 is SQIVND (reference sequence). The CDR3 DNA is TGTGCCAGTAGTATCGGCGGGGGGGTTTACGAGCAGTACTTC. It yields the protein CASSIGGGVYEQYF.

The chain is built from TRBV5-6 and TRBJ2-7; D is perhaps TRBD2 (5 bases). The V end lost 4 bases, the J end lost 3 bases, and 5 bases lay between the germline ends. There are 11 residues in the CDR3. Germline CDR1 SGHDT, CDR2 YYEEEE. Written as DNA, the CDR3 is TGTGCCAGCAGCACTAGCTACGAGCAGTACTTC. Protein product: CASSTSYEQYF.

The chain carries TRBV5-4 and TRBJ1-1, with D hard to call. With 3 bases removed from V and 8 bases from J, the gap between germline ends came to 11 bases. This CDR3 comprises 12 residues. The germline V gene encodes CDR1 SGHNT and CDR2 YYREEE (reference sequence). Here the CDR3 reads CASSSGSLEAFF. The CDR3 bases are TGTGCCAGCAGCTCGGGGTCACTCGAAGCTTTCTTT.

The table lists this clone with a count of one. The genes are TRBV9 and TRBJ1-6; D uncertain. V shed 0 bases and J shed 8 bases, with 6 bases lying between them. The CDR3 length is 13 residues. Looked up from germline, CDR1 is SGDLS and CDR2 is YYNGEE. The CDR3 DNA is TGTGCCAGCAGCGTAGAGAGTGATTCACCCCTCCACTTT. Its translation: CASSVESDSPLHF.

This CDR3 reads CASSLGGVRVTQYF. In DNA, the CDR3 is TGTGCCAGCAGTTTAGGCGGGGTGAGGGTTACGCAGTATTTT. The chain links TRBV28 to TRBJ2-3, with D perhaps TRBD2 (6 bases). V was cut by 2 bases and J by 8 bases, with 14 bases left in between. CDR3 size: 14 residues. Germline V CDR1 and CDR2: MDHEN, SYDVKM.

The chain employs TRBV2 and TRBJ2-7; a possible D gene is TRBD1 (6 bases). The V gene's germline CDR1 is SNHLY and CDR2 FYNNEI. V was pared by 6 bases and J by 0 bases, with 12 bases between. This CDR3 has 14 amino acids. The chain's CDR3 is CASRSGTNSYEQYF. The CDR3, as DNA: TGTGCCAGCAGGTCCGGGACAAACTCCTACGAGCAGTACTTC.

This chain joins TRBV5-8 and TRBJ1-3; 8 nucleotides line up with TRBD1. V was pared by 4 bases and J by 8 bases, with 8 bases of the junction left unmatched. Germline lookup yields CDR1 SGHTS and CDR2 YDEGEE. This CDR3 is 14 amino acids long. As DNA, the CDR3 is TGTGCCAGCAGCCCAGGACAGGGCGCTTACACCATATATTTT. Protein product: CASSPGQGAYTIYF. Full variable domain (remainder filled in from reference TRBV5-8 and TRBJ1-3): EAGVTQSPTHLIKTRGQQATLRCSPISGHTSVYWYQQALGLGLQFLLWYDEGEERNRGNFPPRFSGRQFPNYSSELNVNALELEDSALYLCASSPGQGAYTIYFGEGSWLTVV.

This chain connects TRBV5-6 to TRBJ2-1; the D is unclear. Per the germline V gene, CDR1 is SGHDT and CDR2 is YYEEEE. This CDR3 has 16 residues. Trimming pared 3 bases from V and 3 bases from J, leaving 16 bases between. In nucleotides, the CDR3 is TGTGCCAGCAGCTACTATGATCACCCCAGCTACAATGAGCAGTTCTTC. Its translation: CASSYYDHPSYNEQFF.

A single count supports this clone. This chain uses TRBV2 with TRBJ1-2, with 8 bases that match TRBD1. CDR1 is SNHLY and CDR2 is FYNNEI in the germline V gene. The CDR3 sequence is 14 residues long. The J segment lost 4 bases and the V segment lost 4 bases, leaving 5 bases of the junction unmatched. CDR3 nucleotide sequence: TGTGCCAGCAGTGCCGGACAGGGCGGCTATGGCTACACCTTC. Translation: CASSAGQGGYGYTF.

CDR3 DNA sequence: TGTGCCAGCAGCTCCCCCAAGGGGTCAGGGTCTTTTCAGCCCCAGCATTTT. It yields the protein CASSSPKGSGSFQPQHF. The chain recombines TRBV7-2 with TRBJ1-5; a weak D match, TRBD1 (5 bases). The CDR3 runs to 17 residues. Germline values: CDR1 SGHTA, CDR2 FQGNSA. The V and J ends lost 4 bases and 6 bases respectively, with 22 bases between them.

This clone was recorded only once. The chain carries TRBV30 and TRBJ1-6, with no clear D. V was shortened by 1 base and J by 8 bases, with 12 bases between the two germline ends. Looked up from germline, CDR1 is GTSNPN and CDR2 is SVGIG (reference sequence). There are 14 residues in the CDR3. In DNA form, the CDR3 reads TGTGCCTGGAGTGCGAGGGCAGGAGATTCACCCCTCCACTTT. Residues: CAWSARAGDSPLHF.

The V gene is TRBV5-1, the J gene TRBJ2-3; D is undetermined. Germline loops: CDR1 SGHRS, CDR2 YFSETQ. CDR3 length: 11 amino acids. V gave up 5 bases and J gave up 3 bases, with 4 bases separating them. CDR3 loop: CASSLTDTQYF. CDR3 DNA sequence: TGCGCCAGCAGTCTGACAGATACGCAGTATTTT.

The V and J genes are TRBV24-1 and TRBJ2-5; D is unclear. CDR1 and CDR2 (germline): KGHDR, SFDVKD. This CDR3 region has 14 residues. Trimming left V 2 bases short and J 5 bases short, with 11 bases between. The CDR3, as DNA: TGTGCCACCAGTGATTCAGACACCCGGGAGACCCAGTACTTC. Protein product: CATSDSDTRETQYF.

The J gene is TRBJ1-3, the V gene TRBV7-9; TRBD1 is a possible D gene (6 bases). Germline loops: CDR1 SEHNR, CDR2 FQNEAQ (reference sequence). V was shortened by 1 base and J by 2 bases, with 9 bases between the two germline ends. This CDR3 contains 15 residues. The CDR3: CASSLVTGPGNTIYF. DNA for the CDR3: TGTGCCAGCAGCTTAGTGACAGGACCTGGAAACACCATATATTTT.

This chain joins TRBV5-1 and TRBJ2-1; 7 nucleotides line up with TRBD2. Germline trimming cut 4 bases from V and 1 base from J; bases unmatched to any gene: 14. Germline V gene data show CDR1 as SGHRS and CDR2 as YFSETQ. The CDR3 spans 18 residues. This chain's CDR3 is CASSRRVGLPTSYNEQFF. As DNA, the CDR3 is TGCGCCAGCAGCAGACGGGTGGGACTACCTACTTCCTACAATGAGCAGTTCTTC.

The V gene is TRBV4-1, the J gene TRBJ1-4; the D gene is possibly TRBD1 (6 bases). The CDR3 spans 18 residues. Looked up from germline, CDR1 is MGHRA and CDR2 is YSYEKL. Trimming stripped 0 bases from V and 3 bases from J, with 17 bases between. The CDR3 region is CASSQDAGVGGANEKLFF. The CDR3 coding sequence is TGCGCCAGCAGCCAAGACGCAGGGGTTGGAGGCGCTAATGAAAAACTGTTTTTT.

The gene calls are TRBV24-1 and TRBJ2-7; D call uncertain. V lost 2 bases to trimming and J lost 5 bases, with 9 bases between them. This CDR3 is 13 amino acids long. The germline V gene has CDR1 KGHDR and CDR2 SFDVKD. The DNA for the CDR3 is TGTGCCACCAGTGATTCGGTAGGAGACGAGCAGTACTTC. Its protein product is CATSDSVGDEQYF.

In nucleotides, the CDR3 is TGCAGTGCTAGTGATAGCGGGGATTACGAGCAGTACTTC. Protein: CSASDSGDYEQYF. The chain combines TRBV20-1 with TRBJ2-7, with 8 bases aligning to TRBD2. The CDR3 is made up of 13 amino acids. The ends lost 3 bases at V and 4 bases at J; junction bases unmatched: 5. Germline values: CDR1 DFQATT, CDR2 SNEGSKA (reference sequence).